This T cell receptor (beta chain) came from a study of blood T cell repertoires in COVID-19. Produced via immunoSEQ multiplex PCR; TCRdb's table is partial and in-frame only. In the table there are over 45,000 clones, approximately 82% of which are singletons. Sequenced input: peripheral blood. This TCR was sampled from an elderly woman with acute or convalescent COVID-19.

The CDR3 sequence is CAWSVLKFQNTEAFF. The CDR3 DNA reads as TGTGCCTGGAGTGTACTAAAGTTTCAAAACACTGAAGCTTTCTTT. The chain joins TRBV30 to TRBJ1-1; unclear D gene. Germline lookup yields CDR1 GTSNPN and CDR2 SVGIG (reference sequence). V gave up 0 bases and J gave up 2 bases, with 13 bases separating them. This CDR3 has 15 amino acids.